The 10 T cell receptor beta chains given below trace back to one sample, sequenced in a study of T cell responses to AZD1222 COVID-19 vaccine. Assay used: immunoSEQ multiplex PCR; TCRdb lists only in-frame clones, some missing. The table includes around 160,000 clones, around 94% detected once. Source: peripheral blood, taken on day 0 of AZD1222 vaccination. Receptors originate from an adult in good health.

The chain recombines TRBV6-1 with TRBJ1-6; weak D call: TRBD1 (5 bases). V was shortened by 3 bases and J by 7 bases, with 13 bases between the two germline ends. This CDR3 has 15 amino acids. Germline V gene lookup returns CDR1 MNHNS and CDR2 SASEGT. The CDR3 DNA reads as TGTGCCAGCAGTGATTCAGGGTTCCACAATTCACCCCTCCACTTT. Translated, it gives CASSDSGFHNSPLHF.

The chain recombines TRBV4-2 with TRBJ1-1, with D hard to call. The CDR3 is 17 amino acids. From germline, CDR1 is LGHNA and CDR2 YNFKEQ. The V and J ends lost 0 bases and 3 bases respectively, with 17 bases between them. The CDR3 sequence is CASSQDVRVRADTEAFF. The CDR3 DNA reads as TGTGCCAGCAGCCAAGACGTGAGGGTGAGGGCTGACACTGAAGCTTTCTTT.

The chain recombines TRBV11-2 with TRBJ1-6, with unresolved D. Trimming took 1 base from V and 6 from J, leaving 10 bases between them. CDR1 SGHAT and CDR2 FQNNGV come from the germline V gene. The CDR3 is 15 amino acids. CDR3 residues: CASSLAGSVNSPLHF. In DNA, the CDR3 is TGTGCCAGCAGCTTAGCCGGGTCTGTTAATTCACCCCTCCACTTT. Full variable domain (remainder filled in from reference TRBV11-2 and TRBJ1-6): EAGVAQSPRYKIIEKRQSVAFWCNPISGHATLYWYQQILGQGPKLLIQFQNNGVVDDSQLPKDRFSAERLKGVDSTLKIQPAKLEDSAVYLCASSLAGSVNSPLHFGNGTRLTVT.

The chain combines TRBV5-4 with TRBJ2-1, with TRBD2 matching over 8 bases. This CDR3 spans 14 amino acids. Losses at the gene ends were 5 bases for V and 5 bases for J; bases not matched to a gene: 6. Germline V gene lookup returns CDR1 SGHNT and CDR2 YYREEE (reference sequence). CDR3 amino acids: CASSQRETDNEQFF. For the CDR3, the DNA is TGTGCCAGCAGTCAGCGGGAGACAGACAATGAGCAGTTCTTC.

The chain couples TRBV28 to TRBJ1-5; no clear D. Trimming pared 10 bases from V and 2 bases from J, leaving 12 bases between. Germline CDR1 MDHEN, CDR2 SYDVKM. CDR3 length equals 13 residues. The CDR3 region has the DNA TGTGCCATCCAGGAGGGTCGCAATCAGCCCCAGCATTTT. Translated, it gives CAIQEGRNQPQHF. Based on the CDR3 plus reference TRBV28 and TRBJ1-5, the full variable domain is DVKVTQSSRYLVKRTGEKVFLECVQDMDHENMFWYRQDPGLGLRLIYFSYDVKMKEKGDIPEGYSVSREKKERFSLILESASTNQTSMYLCAIQEGRNQPQHFGDGTRLSIL.

V is TRBV18 and J is TRBJ2-1; the D gene could be TRBD1 or TRBD2 (5 bases each). Per germline, CDR1 KGHSH and CDR2 LQKENI. Trimming pared 5 bases from V and 8 bases from J, leaving 13 bases between. This CDR3 spans 13 amino acids. The chain's CDR3 is CASSSTRDHEQFF. For the CDR3, the DNA is TGTGCCAGCTCATCTACTCGGGACCATGAGCAGTTCTTC.

The J gene is TRBJ2-1, the V gene TRBV28; D unclear. This CDR3 is built from 15 residues. Germline lookup yields CDR1 MDHEN and CDR2 SYDVKM. The V gene lost 7 bases and the J gene lost 4 bases, with 17 bases spanning the gap. CDR3 sequence (DNA): TGTGCCAGCATGTCTCAAGTCTTCCCTTACAATGAGCAGTTCTTC. As protein: CASMSQVFPYNEQFF. The whole variable domain, remainder taken from reference TRBV28 and TRBJ2-1, is DVKVTQSSRYLVKRTGEKVFLECVQDMDHENMFWYRQDPGLGLRLIYFSYDVKMKEKGDIPEGYSVSREKKERFSLILESASTNQTSMYLCASMSQVFPYNEQFFGPGTRLTVL.

This rearrangement joins TRBV6-5 to TRBJ1-5; D may be TRBD1 (5 bases). The CDR3 loop spans 13 amino acids. CDR1 is MNHEY and CDR2 is SVGAGI in the germline V gene. V was cut by 6 bases and J by 3 bases, with 9 bases left in between. The CDR3 coding sequence is TGTGCCAGCAGGGGGACTCACAATCAGCCCCAGCATTTT. Protein sequence: CASRGTHNQPQHF.

The genes are TRBV6-5 and TRBJ1-5, with 8 nucleotides matching TRBD1. With 2 bases clipped from V and 5 bases from J, the junction kept 2 bases outside the gene matches. Germline V lookup: CDR1 MNHEY, CDR2 SVGAGI. CDR3 length: 14 residues. This chain's CDR3 is CASSYDRGDQPQHF. As DNA, the CDR3 is TGTGCCAGCAGTTACGACAGGGGCGATCAGCCCCAGCATTTT.

This chain uses TRBV5-1 with TRBJ1-3, with D possibly matching TRBD1 (5 bases). CDR1 is SGHRS, CDR2 YFSETQ, per germline. This CDR3 is 15 amino acids long. The V gene lost 4 bases and the J gene lost 0 bases, with 11 bases spanning the gap. The CDR3 DNA sequence: TGCGCCAGCAGCCATCCAGGGAACTCTGGAAACACCATATATTTT. It translates to CASSHPGNSGNTIYF.